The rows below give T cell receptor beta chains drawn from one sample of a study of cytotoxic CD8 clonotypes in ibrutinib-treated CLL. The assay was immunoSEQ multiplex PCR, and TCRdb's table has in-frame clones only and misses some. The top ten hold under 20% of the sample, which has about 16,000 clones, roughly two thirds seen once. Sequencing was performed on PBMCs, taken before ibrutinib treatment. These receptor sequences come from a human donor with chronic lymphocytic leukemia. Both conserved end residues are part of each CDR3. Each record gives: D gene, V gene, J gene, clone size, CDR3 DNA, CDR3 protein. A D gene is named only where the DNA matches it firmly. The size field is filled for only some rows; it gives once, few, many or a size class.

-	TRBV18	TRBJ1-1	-	TGTGCCAGCTCACCAGGGACCAATATGCCGATCTTCTTT	CASSPGTNMPIFF
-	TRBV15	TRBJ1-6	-	TGTGCCACCAGCCCGGACAGCAACTATAATTCACCCCTCCACTTT	CATSPDSNYNSPLHF
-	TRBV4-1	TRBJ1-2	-	TGCGCCAGCAGCCAGCATGGACAGACCTATGGCTACACCTTC	CASSQHGQTYGYTF
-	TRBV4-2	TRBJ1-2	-	TGTGCCAGCAGCCAAGCCGAGGGGGGGGTAAACTATGGCTACACCTTC	CASSQAEGGVNYGYTF
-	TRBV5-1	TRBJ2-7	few	TGCGCCAGCAAGGACGGGGGCTCGGGGGCCGACGAGCAGTACTTC	CASKDGGSGADEQYF
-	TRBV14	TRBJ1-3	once	TGTGCCAGCAGCCAAGATTGGCGACCAAGAAACACCATATATTTT	CASSQDWRPRNTIYF
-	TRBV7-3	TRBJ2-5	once	TGTGCCAGCAGCTTATGGGGGAACCAAGAGACCCAGTACTTC	CASSLWGNQETQYF
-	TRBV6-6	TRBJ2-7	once	TGTGCCAGCAGGCGACGGGCTCAACAATCCTACGAGCAGTACTTC	CASRRRAQQSYEQYF
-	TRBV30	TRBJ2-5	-	TGTGCCTGGAGTGTAGGGGGGTCTAGCGGCCAAGAGACCCAGTACTTC	CAWSVGGSSGQETQYF
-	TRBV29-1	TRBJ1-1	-	TGCAGCGCCGCCCTCTTCGAGGCGGCTTTCTTT	CSAALFEAAFF
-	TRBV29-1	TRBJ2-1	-	TGCAGCGTTGAAACAGGGAGGAATGAGCAGTTCTTC	CSVETGRNEQFF
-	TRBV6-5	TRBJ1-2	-	TGTGCCAGCAGGCGGAGTGACTATGGCTACACCTTC	CASRRSDYGYTF
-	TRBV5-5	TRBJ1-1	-	TGTGCCAGCAGCTTACAGGGGAACACTGAAGCTTTCTTT	CASSLQGNTEAFF
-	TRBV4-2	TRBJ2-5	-	TGTGCCAGCAGCCTTCTTGAGGTCCAGTACTTC	CASSLLEVQYF
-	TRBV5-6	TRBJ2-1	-	TGTGCCAGCAGCTCCGATATTACGGCTACCTACAATGAGCAGTTCTTC	CASSSDITATYNEQFF
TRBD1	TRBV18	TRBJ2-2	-	TGTGCCAGCTCACGACAGGGGGCTGAGAACACCGGGGAGCTGTTTTTT	CASSRQGAENTGELFF
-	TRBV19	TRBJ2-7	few	TGTGCCACCTCAGGGGTACCTTCCTACGAGCAGTACTTC	CATSGVPSYEQYF
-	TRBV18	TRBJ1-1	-	TGTGCCAGCTCACCGGGGACGGTCACTGAAGCTTTCTTT	CASSPGTVTEAFF
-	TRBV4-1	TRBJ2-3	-	TGCGCCAGCAGGGGGTTAGGGGACAATAAGGGGCACACAGATACGCAGTATTTT	CASRGLGDNKGHTDTQYF
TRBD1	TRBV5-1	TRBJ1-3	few	TGCGCCAGCAGCAGGGACAGGGCTGGAAACACCATATATTTT	CASSRDRAGNTIYF
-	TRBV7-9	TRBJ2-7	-	TGTGCCAGCAGCCACTACGCCCGGGTCAACGAGCAGTACTTC	CASSHYARVNEQYF
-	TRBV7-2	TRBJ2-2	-	TGTGCCAGCAGCCCAAGACATGCGAACACCGGGGAGCTGTTTTTT	CASSPRHANTGELFF
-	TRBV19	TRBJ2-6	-	TGTGCCAGTAAGCCGGGGGCCGGGGCCAACGTCCTGACTTTC	CASKPGAGANVLTF
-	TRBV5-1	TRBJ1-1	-	TGCGCCAGCAGCTCGCGAGCCGGATCGCCGAACACTGAAGCTTTCTTT	CASSSRAGSPNTEAFF
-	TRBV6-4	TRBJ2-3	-	TGTGCCAGCAGTGTGAAGGGTAGCACAGATACGCAGTATTTT	CASSVKGSTDTQYF
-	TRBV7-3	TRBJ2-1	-	TGTGCCAGCAGCTCCGCGAGGAGCTCCTACAATGAGCAGTTCTTC	CASSSARSSYNEQFF
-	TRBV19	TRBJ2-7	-	TGTGCCAGTAGTATAAGGGGGGCTGCGCAGTACTTC	CASSIRGAAQYF
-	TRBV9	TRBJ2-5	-	TGTGCCAGCAGCGAAACGACTGTCCAAGAGACCCAGTACTTC	CASSETTVQETQYF
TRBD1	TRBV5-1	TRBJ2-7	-	TGCGCCAGCAGCTCGAGACAGGGTTCGGAGCAGTACTTC	CASSSRQGSEQYF
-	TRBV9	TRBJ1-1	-	TGTGCCAGCAGCCATTACCAGGGGTCGGGAGGTCGAACTGAAGCTTTCTTT	CASSHYQGSGGRTEAFF
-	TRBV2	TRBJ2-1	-	TGTGCCAGCAGTGGATATGGTGAGCAGTTCTTC	CASSGYGEQFF
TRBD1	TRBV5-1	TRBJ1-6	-	TGCGCCAGCAGCTTGGGGCCGACAGGGAATTCACCCCTCCACTTT	CASSLGPTGNSPLHF
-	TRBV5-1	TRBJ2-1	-	TGCGCCAGCAGGACTCGCGGGGACTCCTACAATGAGCAGTTCTTC	CASRTRGDSYNEQFF
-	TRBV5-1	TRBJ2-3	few	TGCGCCAGCAGCCTAGTACGTTCGGCAGATACGCAGTATTTT	CASSLVRSADTQYF
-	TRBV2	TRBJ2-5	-	TGTGCCAGCAGGGGCCGGACGAGTCAAGAGACCCAGTACTTC	CASRGRTSQETQYF
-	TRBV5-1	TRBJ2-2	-	TGCGCCAGCTCGAGGGAAGGGGCCGGGGAGCTGTTTTTT	CASSREGAGELFF
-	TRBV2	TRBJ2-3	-	TGTGCCGGAAATACGGGGTCAGATACGCAGTATTTT	CAGNTGSDTQYF
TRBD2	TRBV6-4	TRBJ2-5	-	TGTGCCAGCAGCAGAGCGGGGGGAGAGGGAGAGACCCAGTACTTC	CASSRAGGEGETQYF
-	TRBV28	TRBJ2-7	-	TGTGCCAGCAGTTCGCCCGCAGGGATCTACGAGCAGTACTTC	CASSSPAGIYEQYF
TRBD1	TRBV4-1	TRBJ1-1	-	TGCGCCAGCAGACCGACAGGGTCGAACACTGAAGCTTTCTTT	CASRPTGSNTEAFF
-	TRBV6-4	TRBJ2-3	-	TGTGCCAGCAGTTTAGCTTGGACGGCAACAAGATCAGATACGCAGTATTTT	CASSLAWTATRSDTQYF
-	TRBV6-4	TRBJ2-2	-	TGTGCCACCTCCAAGGAACCGAACACCGGGGAGCTGTTTTTT	CATSKEPNTGELFF
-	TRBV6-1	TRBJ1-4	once	TGTGCCAGCAGTGCGGCGCTAGCAACTAATGAAAAACTGTTTTTT	CASSAALATNEKLFF
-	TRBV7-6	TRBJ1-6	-	TGTGCCAGCAGCTTACAGGGCGGCGATTCACCCCTCCACTTT	CASSLQGGDSPLHF
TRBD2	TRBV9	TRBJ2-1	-	TGTGCCAGCAGCGTAGGCACCGGGGGGGCCGGGAATGAGCAGTTCTTC	CASSVGTGGAGNEQFF